This TCR beta chain was recorded in a study of cytomegalovirus exposure and HLA in healthy donors. The overall study: The approximately 660 first-cohort repertoires shared a platform with the approximately 110 validation repertoires, as reported in a later analysis. Study-wide points: According to a later analysis, TCR clusters from the first cohort tended to co-occur in the approximately 130 validation repertoires.

Note on this clone: As yet, its antigen is unknown.

Data came from immunoSEQ multiplex PCR; TCRdb stores just in-frame clones and leaves some out. Here the sample spans about 120,000 clones, approximately 90% being singletons. The donors formed part of the 120-subject validation cohort, distinct from the roughly 600-subject first cohort. Trimming removed 9 bases from V and 5 bases from J, with 14 bases in between. The CDR3 is 13 residues long. Germline CDR1 LNHDA, CDR2 SQIVND (reference sequence). The receptor was isolated from a woman aged 18-29 years in good health and CMV-seronegative. The chain recombines TRBV19 with TRBJ1-5; maybe TRBD1 (5 bases). The sequenced material came from PBMCs. CDR3 sequence (DNA): TGTGCCAGCCAGGGAGGGTTATATCAGCCCCAGCATTTT. Translation: CASQGGLYQPQHF.